This is a list of T cell receptor beta chains from one sample in a study of cytomegalovirus exposure and HLA in healthy donors. Libraries were prepared by immunoSEQ multiplex PCR; TCRdb keeps only in-frame clonotypes and omits some of them. The table has fewer than 140,000 clones, roughly 70% seen once. Sequencing was carried out using PBMCs. These receptors all come from a male donor in good health and CMV-seropositive. CDR3s include the opening cysteine and the closing phenylalanine or tryptophan. D genes are given only for firm matches.

d_call v_call cdr3_aa
- TRBV5-4 CASSLWTVNNYGYTF
TRBD2 TRBV5-1 CASLGTSDNEQFF
- TRBV5-8 CASTPIEGAIYEQYF
TRBD1 TRBV2 CASSVAGGDTEAFF
TRBD2 TRBV30 CAWRKRLAGEYEQYF
- TRBV27 CASSLGGTASYEQYF
- TRBV30 CAWSPNSEAFF
TRBD1 TRBV29-1 CSVVTGVTEAFF
TRBD2 TRBV18 CASSPGTSGSYEQYF
TRBD2 TRBV7-9 CASSFRLASGGLDTGELFF
- TRBV11-2 CASSLGGTGPQNTIYF
- TRBV27 CASSALGPPGNQPQHF
- TRBV15 CATPRQTGNTGELFF
TRBD1 TRBV30 CAWRPGTGNQPQHF
- TRBV7-9 CASSSWGTLNTGELFF